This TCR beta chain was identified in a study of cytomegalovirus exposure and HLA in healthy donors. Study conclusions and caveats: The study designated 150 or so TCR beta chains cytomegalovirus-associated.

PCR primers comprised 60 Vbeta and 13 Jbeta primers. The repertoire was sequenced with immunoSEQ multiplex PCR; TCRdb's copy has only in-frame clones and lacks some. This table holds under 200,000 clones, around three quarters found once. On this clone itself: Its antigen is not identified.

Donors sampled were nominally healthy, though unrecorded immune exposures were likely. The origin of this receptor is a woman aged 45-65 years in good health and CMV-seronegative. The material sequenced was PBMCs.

The CDR3 loop is CASSPTAAGSSYNEQFF. CDR3 bases: TGTGCCAGCAGTCCCACGGCGGCTGGGAGCTCCTACAATGAGCAGTTCTTC. The V and J genes are TRBV7-2 and TRBJ2-1, with D perhaps TRBD2 (5 bases). Germline values: CDR1 SGHTA, CDR2 FQGNSA. This CDR3 spans 17 amino acids. V was clipped by 6 bases and J by 0 bases, with 18 bases between them.